This T cell receptor beta chain was found in a study of cytomegalovirus exposure and HLA in healthy donors. Study-level findings and limits: Later analysis showed TCR association rates varying by HLA locus, highest for DRB1 and lowest for HLA-C. Researchers had no immune exposure information except CMV serostatus available. Other equally common chains were less clonally expanded than HLA-associated TCR beta chains, a later analysis showed.

CDR1 is LGHNA, CDR2 YNFKEQ, per germline. V was shortened by 3 bases and J by 6 bases, with 12 bases between the two germline ends. This CDR3 comprises 14 residues. Comments on this clone: Its matching antigen is unknown.

Use of 60 Vbeta and 13 Jbeta primers characterized the PCR. This table comes from immunoSEQ multiplex PCR, and its TCRdb copy is limited to in-frame clones, with some not included. Found here are over 150,000 clones, about four fifths of them singletons; the top ten hold roughly 7.7%. Sequenced material: PBMCs. The receptor was isolated from a woman in her twenties or thirties in good health and CMV-seropositive. This chain uses TRBV4-2 with TRBJ1-5; D is possibly TRBD1 (5 bases). The DNA for the CDR3 is TGTGCCAGCAGCCATGGACCCGGGGGTCAGCCCCAGCATTTT. Protein: CASSHGPGGQPQHF.